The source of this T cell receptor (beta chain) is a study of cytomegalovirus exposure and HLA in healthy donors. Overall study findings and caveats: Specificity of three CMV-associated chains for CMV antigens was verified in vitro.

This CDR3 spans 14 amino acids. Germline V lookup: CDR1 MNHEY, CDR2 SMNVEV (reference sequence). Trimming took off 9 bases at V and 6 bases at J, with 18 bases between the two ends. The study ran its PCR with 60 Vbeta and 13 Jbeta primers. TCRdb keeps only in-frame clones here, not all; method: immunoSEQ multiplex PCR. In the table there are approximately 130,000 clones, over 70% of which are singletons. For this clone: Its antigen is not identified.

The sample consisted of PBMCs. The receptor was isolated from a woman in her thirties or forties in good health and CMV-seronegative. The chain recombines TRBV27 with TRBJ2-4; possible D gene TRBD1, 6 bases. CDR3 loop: CASHPGQNANIQYF. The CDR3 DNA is TGTGCCAGTCACCCGGGACAAAACGCAAACATTCAGTACTTC.